These 26 T cell receptor beta chains were all obtained from the same sample, sequenced in a study of cytomegalovirus exposure and HLA in healthy donors. Sequencing used immunoSEQ multiplex PCR; TCRdb keeps in-frame clones, though not all of them. The sample holds roughly 49,000 clones, about 93% seen once. The sequenced sample was PBMCs. All receptors derive from a young woman in good health and CMV-seropositive.

This clone appeared a single time. The CDR3 reads CASSSLAGAGSDTQYF. CDR3 nucleotides: TGCGCCAGCAGCTCTTTAGCGGGAGCGGGGTCAGATACGCAGTATTTT. The chain is built from TRBV5-1 and TRBJ2-3; 9 bases match TRBD2. CDR3 length: 16 amino acids. CDR1 is SGHRS, CDR2 YFSETQ, per germline. V lost 3 bases to trimming and J lost 4 bases; unmatched junction nucleotides: 9.

The chain recombines TRBV9 with TRBJ2-1; D is perhaps TRBD1 (5 bases). This CDR3 has 13 residues. CDR1 SGDLS and CDR2 YYNGEE come from the germline V gene. V was cut by 3 bases and J by 6 bases, with 10 bases left in between. CDR3 sequence (DNA): TGTGCCAGCAGCGCTACAGGTCTCAATGAGCAGTTCTTC. Its translation is CASSATGLNEQFF.

This sequence joins TRBV14 and TRBJ2-6; the match to TRBD1 covers 8 bases. The germline V gene has CDR1 SGHDN and CDR2 FVKESK. The CDR3 consists of 19 residues. V shed 0 bases and J 0 bases; nucleotides not matched to a gene: 7. The CDR3 reads CASSQDRTGFFSGANVLTF. The CDR3 DNA follows: TGTGCCAGCAGCCAAGATCGGACAGGGTTTTTCTCTGGGGCCAACGTCCTGACTTTC.

J is TRBJ2-2 and V is TRBV6-4, with TRBD2 matching 8 bases. The germline V gene has CDR1 MRHNA and CDR2 SNTAGT. The CDR3 contains 15 residues. V dropped 0 bases and J dropped 5; count of bases not matched to a gene: 2. CDR3 in DNA: TGTGCCAGCAGTGACTCCCGGGAGGGTACCGGGGAGCTGTTTTTT. Translation: CASSDSREGTGELFF.

The chain links TRBV13 to TRBJ2-1; 8 nucleotides line up with TRBD2. CDR1 and CDR2 (germline): PRHDT, FYEKMQ (reference sequence). This CDR3 comprises 16 residues. Trimming cost V 4 bases and J 10 bases; bases outside gene matches: 15. The CDR3 spells CASSYLLSGGPVEQFF. The CDR3 coding sequence is TGTGCCAGCAGCTACCTACTCTCGGGAGGGCCTGTGGAGCAGTTCTTC.

The chain has TRBV18 and TRBJ2-3; 9 nucleotides align to TRBD1. The J segment lost 2 bases and the V segment lost 5 bases, leaving 5 bases of the junction unmatched. The CDR3 extends over 15 amino acids. Looked up from germline, CDR1 is KGHSH and CDR2 is LQKENI. In nucleotides, the CDR3 is TGTGCCAGCTCATACGGACAGGGGCTCACAGATACGCAGTATTTT. Its protein is CASSYGQGLTDTQYF.

The chain employs TRBV6-5 and TRBJ2-5, with 9 bases matching TRBD1. V shed 6 bases, J shed 5 bases, and the junction held 10 bases outside the gene matches. Germline CDR1 MNHEY, CDR2 SVGAGI. This CDR3 is 15 amino acids long. The CDR3 nucleotides read TGTGCCAGCAGCCGAATACAGGGGGCGGCGGAGACCCAGTACTTC. Amino acids: CASSRIQGAAETQYF.

The genes are TRBV19 and TRBJ2-2; 10 bases are a match to TRBD2. Germline loops: CDR1 LNHDA, CDR2 SQIVND (reference sequence). Germline trimming cut 5 bases from V and 6 bases from J; bases unmatched to any gene: 6. The CDR3 sequence is 15 residues long. DNA of the CDR3: TGTGCCAGTAGTGGGGGACTAGCGAAGTCCGGGGAGCTGTTTTTT. As protein: CASSGGLAKSGELFF.

J is TRBJ1-1 and V is TRBV5-1; 7 bases match TRBD1. The CDR3 consists of 13 residues. The J segment lost 5 bases and the V segment lost 7 bases, leaving 8 bases of the junction unmatched. Per the germline V gene, CDR1 is SGHRS and CDR2 is YFSETQ. The CDR3 loop reads CASSQGGRTEAFF. The CDR3 bases are TGCGCCAGCTCGCAGGGGGGTAGGACTGAAGCTTTCTTT.

This chain uses TRBV6-5 with TRBJ2-1; TRBD1 matches 9 bases. Trimming took 5 bases from V and 3 from J; bases not matched to a gene: 2. This CDR3 region has 14 residues. The germline gives CDR1 MNHEY, CDR2 SVGAGI. In nucleotides, the CDR3 is TGTGCCAGCAGTACAGGGGGCCGCTACAATGAGCAGTTCTTC. This codes for CASSTGGRYNEQFF.

This chain uses TRBV4-1 with TRBJ2-7; D may be TRBD2 (5 bases). V was shortened by 0 bases and J by 2 bases, with 17 bases between the two germline ends. This CDR3 has 17 amino acids. In germline, CDR1 is MGHRA, CDR2 YSYEKL. CDR3 coding DNA: TGCGCCAGCAGCCAAGATGACGGGAAGAGTATCCCCTACGAGCAGTACTTC. Translation: CASSQDDGKSIPYEQYF.

J is TRBJ2-2 and V is TRBV6-1; 12 bases are shared with TRBD2. There are 16 residues in the CDR3. The ends lost 3 bases at V and 7 bases at J; junction bases unmatched: 6. The V gene's germline CDR1 is MNHNS and CDR2 SASEGT. This CDR3 is CASSELAGGPIGELFF. CDR3 nucleotide sequence: TGTGCCAGCAGTGAGCTAGCGGGAGGGCCTATCGGGGAGCTGTTTTTT.

The V call is TRBV6-5, the J call TRBJ1-5; D possibly corresponds to TRBD1 (6 bases). The V end was cut by 0 bases, the J end by 5 bases, with 8 bases between. In germline, CDR1 is MNHEY, CDR2 SVGAGI. The CDR3 runs to 14 residues. CDR3 nucleotides: TGTGCCAGCAGTTACTCCCAGGGGCATCAGCCCCAGCATTTT. Amino acid sequence: CASSYSQGHQPQHF.

DNA for the CDR3: TGTGCCAGCAGCCCGGGACAGCTATACTACGAGCAGTACTTC. As protein: CASSPGQLYYEQYF. This chain joins TRBV5-5 and TRBJ2-7; 7 bases match TRBD1. Germline V gene sequence: CDR1 SGHKS, CDR2 YYEKEE (reference sequence). J was trimmed by 3 bases and V by 4 bases; bases with no gene match: 7. The CDR3 consists of 14 residues.

This sequence joins TRBV5-1 and TRBJ2-3; D is perhaps TRBD2 (5 bases). CDR1 is SGHRS and CDR2 is YFSETQ in the germline V gene. The length of the CDR3 is 17 residues. With 2 bases removed from V and 1 base from J, the gap between germline ends came to 17 bases. In DNA form, the CDR3 reads TGCGCCAGCAGCTTTTCCGGGAAAGCCGCGGGCACAGATACGCAGTATTTT. As protein: CASSFSGKAAGTDTQYF.

This sequence joins TRBV29-1 and TRBJ2-1; 13 bases match TRBD2. From germline, CDR1 is SQVTM and CDR2 ANQGSEA. V lost 6 bases and J lost 3; bases outside the gene matches: 5. There are 15 residues in the CDR3. CDR3 DNA: TGCAGCGTAGGACTAGCGGGAGTATTCTACAATGAGCAGTTCTTC. Encoded protein: CSVGLAGVFYNEQFF.

This clone was recorded once. The chain carries TRBV19 and TRBJ2-3, with D perhaps TRBD2 (6 bases). Germline CDR1 reads LNHDA; CDR2 reads SQIVND (reference sequence). V lost 2 bases and J 5 bases, leaving 8 bases between the germline ends. The CDR3 runs 13 residues. In nucleotides, the CDR3 is TGTGCCAGTAGTATATTCGGGAGAGATACGCAGTATTTT. Translating gives CASSIFGRDTQYF. Full variable domain (rest looked up from reference TRBV19 and TRBJ2-3): DGGITQSPKYLFRKEGQNVTLSCEQNLNHDAMYWYRQDPGQGLRLIYYSQIVNDFQKGDIAEGYSVSREKKESFPLTVTSAQKNPTAFYLCASSIFGRDTQYFGPGTRLTVL.

V gene TRBV19 combines with J gene TRBJ2-7, with D tentatively TRBD2 (5 bases). CDR1 is LNHDA and CDR2 is SQIVND in the germline V gene (reference sequence). CDR3 size: 14 residues. The V end lost 3 bases, the J end lost 4 bases, and 13 bases lay between the germline ends. This CDR3 is CASSMAGGQYEQYF. The DNA of the CDR3 is TGTGCCAGTAGTATGGCAGGAGGCCAATACGAGCAGTACTTC.

The chain couples TRBV23-1 to TRBJ2-1; no reliable D call. TRBV23-1 is identified as an open reading frame with a role that is uncertain. The V gene lost 2 bases and the J gene lost 10 bases, with 12 bases spanning the gap. The CDR3 has 13 amino acids. CDR3 nucleotide sequence: TGCGCCAGCAGTCAAATCCTAGTTGTCGAGCAGTTCTTC. It encodes CASSQILVVEQFF.

This chain joins TRBV21-1 and TRBJ2-7; the table's D call TRBD2 went unverified against the DNA. TRBV21-1 is assigned pseudogene status. The CDR3 has 17 amino acids. The CDR3 sequence: CASTYLPSAAPPYEQYF. DNA for the CDR3: TGTGCCAGCACTTACCTTCCAAGCGCGGCGCCACCCTACGAGCAGTACTTC.

The chain joins TRBV5-1 to TRBJ1-2; TRBD1 matches at 8 bases. This CDR3 spans 14 amino acids. CDR1 and CDR2 (germline): SGHRS, YFSETQ. Trimming took 4 bases from V and 5 from J; bases not matched to a gene: 7. The CDR3 protein is CASSLTGEPYGYTF. The CDR3 DNA is TGCGCCAGCAGCCTGACAGGGGAGCCATATGGCTACACCTTC.

The J gene is TRBJ2-3, the V gene TRBV5-4; maybe TRBD1 (7 bases). The germline V gene encodes CDR1 SGHNT and CDR2 YYREEE (reference sequence). Trimming pared 0 bases from V and 1 base from J, leaving 21 bases between. The CDR3 extends over 19 amino acids. This chain's CDR3 is CASSLVRQGVSSGTDTQYF. The CDR3 coding sequence is TGTGCCAGCAGCTTGGTCCGGCAGGGGGTCTCTAGCGGCACAGATACGCAGTATTTT.

The chain has TRBV30 and TRBJ1-5, with D perhaps matching TRBD1 (6 bases). Germline V CDR1 and CDR2: GTSNPN, SVGIG (reference sequence). The CDR3 is 16 amino acids. Trimming took off 2 bases at V and 4 bases at J, with 18 bases between the two ends. The CDR3 DNA reads TGTGCCTGGAGTCCCGTCACAGGGTCGGGGAATCAGCCCCAGCATTTT. Encoded protein: CAWSPVTGSGNQPQHF.

The V call is TRBV19, the J call TRBJ2-6, with a tentative D call TRBD1 (6 bases). Germline V lookup: CDR1 LNHDA, CDR2 SQIVND (reference sequence). V was pared by 4 bases and J by 0 bases, with 19 bases between. The CDR3 runs 19 residues. In DNA, the CDR3 is TGTGCCAGTAGTACCTTTCCCGGGACAACCTTCTCTGGGGCCAACGTCCTGACTTTC. It specifies CASSTFPGTTFSGANVLTF. Filled out from reference TRBV19 and TRBJ2-6, the complete variable domain reads DGGITQSPKYLFRKEGQNVTLSCEQNLNHDAMYWYRQDPGQGLRLIYYSQIVNDFQKGDIAEGYSVSREKKESFPLTVTSAQKNPTAFYLCASSTFPGTTFSGANVLTFGAGSRLTVL.

This chain uses TRBV9 with TRBJ2-1; 9 nucleotides match TRBD1. CDR3 size: 13 residues. V was clipped by 6 bases and J by 7 bases; unmatched bases: 5. Per germline, CDR1 SGDLS and CDR2 YYNGEE. The CDR3: CASTTGTGNEQFF. The CDR3 DNA sequence: TGTGCCAGCACTACCGGGACAGGGAATGAGCAGTTCTTC.

This sequence joins TRBV5-1 and TRBJ2-7; 7 bases map to TRBD1. This CDR3 contains 13 residues. After removal of 2 bases from V and 2 bases from J, the junction contained 1 base not matched to a gene. Germline V gene data show CDR1 as SGHRS and CDR2 as YFSETQ. The chain's CDR3 is CASSFTGAYEQYF. The CDR3 DNA is TGCGCCAGCAGCTTTACAGGGGCCTACGAGCAGTACTTC. Filled out from reference TRBV5-1 and TRBJ2-7, the complete variable domain reads KAGVTQTPRYLIKTRGQQVTLSCSPISGHRSVSWYQQTPGQGLQFLFEYFSETQRNKGNFPGRFSGRQFSNSRSEMNVSTLELGDSALYLCASSFTGAYEQYFGPGTRLTVT.